The 3 T cell receptor beta chains below were found in one sample sequenced in a study of memory CD4+ T cells and cytomegalovirus serostatus. Only in-frame clones appear in the TCRdb table, and some are missing; sequencing was by immunoSEQ multiplex PCR. The data show tens of thousands of clones, 76% seen once. Single viable CD3+CD4+CD8-CD45RO+ cells were sorted as the memory CD4+ T cells. The sequencing input was memory CD4+ T cells from blood. These receptors were taken from an adult in good health and CMV-seropositive.

The chain employs TRBV11-2 and TRBJ2-3; no clear D gene. The CDR3 covers 14 residues. Deletions cut 1 base from V and 4 bases from J, with 9 bases between. CDR1 is SGHAT, CDR2 FQNNGV, per germline. The CDR3 sequence: CASSLVVWADTQYF. The CDR3 DNA is TGTGCCAGCAGCTTAGTTGTGTGGGCAGATACGCAGTATTTT.

This clone came up once. This sequence joins TRBV6-5 and TRBJ1-4; D is undetermined. Germline V CDR1 and CDR2: MNHEY, SVGAGI. Trimming cost V 6 bases and J 2 bases, with 13 bases left between them. The CDR3 length is 15 residues. The CDR3 DNA is TGTGCCAGCAGACAAGTCGGCGGCACTAATGAAAAACTGTTTTTT. Encoded protein: CASRQVGGTNEKLFF.

The rearrangement links TRBV25-1 to TRBJ1-4; 10 nucleotides align to TRBD1. V shed 7 bases and J 8 bases; nucleotides not matched to a gene: 13. Per germline, CDR1 MGHDK and CDR2 SYGVNS. The CDR3 spans 16 residues. The CDR3 nucleotides are TGTGCCAGCAATCCTGCGACCGGGACAGGGGAAGAAAAACTGTTTTTT. Residues: CASNPATGTGEEKLFF.